This entry describes one T cell receptor beta chain. The antigen is not known. The data derive from a study of cytotoxic CD8 clonotypes in ibrutinib-treated CLL. Study summary: Responses: some 24 partial, 2 complete; after median approximately 70 months, about 15 stayed remitted, some twelve progressed.

General study results and limits: Baseline clonality, higher than in age-matched healthy donors, tracked circulating CD8+ T-cell counts. Clonality was higher at ibrutinib response and returned toward baseline at progression. There were few public clonotypes, and on treatment they contracted or stayed stable.

Only in-frame clones appear in the TCRdb table, and some are missing; sequencing was by immunoSEQ multiplex PCR. In the table there are about 160,000 clones, around nine tenths of which are singletons. The CDR3 has 18 amino acids. Germline V lookup: CDR1 SEHNR, CDR2 FQNEAQ (reference sequence). V lost 11 bases to trimming and J lost 0 bases; unmatched junction nucleotides: 17. The chain employs TRBV7-9 and TRBJ1-4, with TRBD1 identical over 8 bases. The source is a human donor with chronic lymphocytic leukemia. The specimen was PBMCs, collected at disease progression, from a patient treated with ibrutinib. The CDR3 loop is CALPIGQGQVATNEKLFF. For the CDR3, the DNA is TGTGCCCTCCCGATCGGACAGGGCCAAGTTGCAACTAATGAAAAACTGTTTTTT. Full variable domain (rest looked up from reference TRBV7-9 and TRBJ1-4): DTGVSQNPRHKITKRGQNVTFRCDPISEHNRLYWYRQTLGQGPEFLTYFQNEAQLEKSRLLSDRFSAERPKGSFSTLEIQRTEQGDSAMYLCALPIGQGQVATNEKLFFGSGTQLSVL.